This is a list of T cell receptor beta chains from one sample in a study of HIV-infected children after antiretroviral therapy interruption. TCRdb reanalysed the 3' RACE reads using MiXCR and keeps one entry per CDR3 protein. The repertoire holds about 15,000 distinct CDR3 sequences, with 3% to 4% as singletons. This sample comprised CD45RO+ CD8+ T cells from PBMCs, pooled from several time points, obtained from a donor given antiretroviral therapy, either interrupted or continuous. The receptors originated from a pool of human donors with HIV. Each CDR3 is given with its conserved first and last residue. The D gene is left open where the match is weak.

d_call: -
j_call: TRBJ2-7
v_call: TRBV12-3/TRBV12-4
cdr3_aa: CASSLVSSGEQYF

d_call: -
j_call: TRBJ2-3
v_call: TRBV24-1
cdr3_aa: CATSDLAGGEVDTQYF

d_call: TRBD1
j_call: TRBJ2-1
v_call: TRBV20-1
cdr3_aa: CSARGQEDYNEQFF

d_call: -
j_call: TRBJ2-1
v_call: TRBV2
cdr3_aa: CASSEDFWNEQFF

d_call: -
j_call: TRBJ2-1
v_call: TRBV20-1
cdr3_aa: CSASEAGPHEQFF

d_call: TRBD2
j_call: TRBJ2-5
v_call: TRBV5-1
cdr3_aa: CASSLKGLAGSEETQYF

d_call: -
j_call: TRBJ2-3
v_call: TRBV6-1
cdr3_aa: CASSESLAHGTDTQYF

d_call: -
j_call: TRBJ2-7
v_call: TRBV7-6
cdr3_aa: CASNPGTGTYEQYF

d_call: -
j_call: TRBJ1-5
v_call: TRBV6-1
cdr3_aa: CASNMDGSNQPQHF

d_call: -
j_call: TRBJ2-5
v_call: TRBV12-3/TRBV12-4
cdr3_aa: CASTDGGWETQYF

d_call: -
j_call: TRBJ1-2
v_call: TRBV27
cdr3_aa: CASSFRQNYGYTF

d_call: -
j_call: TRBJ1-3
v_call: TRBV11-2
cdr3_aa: CASSLSPGHLNTIYF

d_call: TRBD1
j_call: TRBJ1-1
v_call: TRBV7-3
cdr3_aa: CASSSHGRGATEAFF

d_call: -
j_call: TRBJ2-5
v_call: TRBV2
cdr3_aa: CASVRETQYF

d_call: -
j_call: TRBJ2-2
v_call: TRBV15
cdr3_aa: CATSRDRGENTGELFF

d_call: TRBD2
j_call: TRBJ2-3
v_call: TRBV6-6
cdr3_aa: CASSTPLAGVRDTQYF

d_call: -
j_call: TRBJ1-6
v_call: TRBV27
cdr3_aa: CASSLYPGISPLHF

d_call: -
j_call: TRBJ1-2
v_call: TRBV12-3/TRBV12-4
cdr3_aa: CASSSGQGLHGYTF

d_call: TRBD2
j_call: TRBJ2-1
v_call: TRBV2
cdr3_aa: CASSEAGLAKEQFF

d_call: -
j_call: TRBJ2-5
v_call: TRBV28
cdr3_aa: CASSRFGGDETQYF

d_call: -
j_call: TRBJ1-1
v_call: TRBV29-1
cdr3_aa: CSVVISPMNTEAFF

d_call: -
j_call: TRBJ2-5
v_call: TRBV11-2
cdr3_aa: CASSLGRKTQYF

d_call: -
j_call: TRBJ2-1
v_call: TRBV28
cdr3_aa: CASSLFSAFNEQFF

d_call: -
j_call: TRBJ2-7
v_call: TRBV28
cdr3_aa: CASTRRGDNSRGYEQYF

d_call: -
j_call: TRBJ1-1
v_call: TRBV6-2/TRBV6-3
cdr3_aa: CASSSGGTEAFF

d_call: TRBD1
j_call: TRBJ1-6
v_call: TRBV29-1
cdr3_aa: CSVTQQGTLHF

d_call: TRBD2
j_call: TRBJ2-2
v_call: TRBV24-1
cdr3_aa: CATSRRAGINTGELFF

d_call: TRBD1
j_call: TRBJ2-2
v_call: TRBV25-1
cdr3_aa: CASAQGAGDTGELFF

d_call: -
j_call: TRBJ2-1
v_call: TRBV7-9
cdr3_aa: CASSSPELLGAGEQFF

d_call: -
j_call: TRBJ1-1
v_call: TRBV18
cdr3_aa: CASSPGAGNTEAFF

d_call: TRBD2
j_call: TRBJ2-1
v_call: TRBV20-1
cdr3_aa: CSAPESGGDHNEQFF

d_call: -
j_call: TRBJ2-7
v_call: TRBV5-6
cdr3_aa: CASSDLVRYEQYF

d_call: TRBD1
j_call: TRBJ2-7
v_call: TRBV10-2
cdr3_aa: CASRGTEVAYEQYF

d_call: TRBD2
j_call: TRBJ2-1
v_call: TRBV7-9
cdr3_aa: CASSLGGGGLAGDNEQFF

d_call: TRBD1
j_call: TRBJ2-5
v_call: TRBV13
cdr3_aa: CASSPRDSQETQYF

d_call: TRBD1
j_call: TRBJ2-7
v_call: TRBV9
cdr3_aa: CASSLGQGASYEQYF

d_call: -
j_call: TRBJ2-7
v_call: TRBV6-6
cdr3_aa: CASSTRGEQYF

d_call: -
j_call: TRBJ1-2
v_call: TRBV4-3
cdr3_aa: CASSLGQSNYGYTF

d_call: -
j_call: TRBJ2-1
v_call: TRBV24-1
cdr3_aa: CATSDLLDENEQFF